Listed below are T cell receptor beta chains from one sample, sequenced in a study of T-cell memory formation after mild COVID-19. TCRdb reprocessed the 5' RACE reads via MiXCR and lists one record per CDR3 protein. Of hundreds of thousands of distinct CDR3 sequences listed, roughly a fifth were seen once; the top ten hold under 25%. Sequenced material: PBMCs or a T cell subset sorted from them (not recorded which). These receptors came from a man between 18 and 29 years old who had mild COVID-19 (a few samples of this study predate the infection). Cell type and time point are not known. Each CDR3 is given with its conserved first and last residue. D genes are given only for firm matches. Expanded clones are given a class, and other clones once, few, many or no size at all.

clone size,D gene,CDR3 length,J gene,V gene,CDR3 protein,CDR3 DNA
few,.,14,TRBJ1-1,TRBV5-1,CASSPSTGRTEAFF,TGCGCCAGCAGTCCCTCGACGGGGCGCACTGAAGCTTTCTTT
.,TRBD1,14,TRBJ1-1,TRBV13,CASSYRGRYTEAFF,TGTGCCAGCAGCTACAGGGGGAGGTACACTGAAGCTTTCTTT
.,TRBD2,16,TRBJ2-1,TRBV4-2,CASSQDEASGGLEQFF,TGTGCCAGCAGCCAAGATGAGGCTAGCGGGGGCCTCGAGCAGTTCTTC
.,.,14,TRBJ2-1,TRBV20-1,CSEGTALPFNEQFF,TGCAGTGAGGGAACCGCGCTTCCTTTCAATGAGCAGTTCTTC
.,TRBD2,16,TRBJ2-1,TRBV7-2,CASSLERGSSYNEQFF,TGTGCCAGCAGCTTAGAGCGGGGGAGCTCCTACAATGAGCAGTTCTTC
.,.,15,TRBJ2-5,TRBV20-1,CSARDLGGFQETQYF,TGCAGTGCTAGAGATCTTGGGGGATTCCAAGAGACCCAGTACTTC
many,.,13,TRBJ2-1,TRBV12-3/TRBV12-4,CASSLFASNEQFF,TGTGCCAGCAGTTTATTCGCGAGCAATGAGCAGTTCTTC
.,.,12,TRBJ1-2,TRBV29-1,CSVEEPWAGYTF,TGCAGCGTTGAAGAGCCCTGGGCTGGCTACACCTTC
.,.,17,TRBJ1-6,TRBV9,CASSVASGQGENSPLHF,TGTGCCAGCAGCGTAGCTTCAGGGCAGGGTGAAAATTCACCCCTCCACTTT
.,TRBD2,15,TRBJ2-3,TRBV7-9,CASSKLADEPDTQYF,TGTGCCAGCAGCAAACTAGCGGACGAACCCGATACGCAGTATTTT
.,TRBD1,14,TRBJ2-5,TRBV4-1,CASSPQDRGETQYF,TGCGCCAGCAGTCCACAAGACAGGGGAGAGACCCAGTACTTC
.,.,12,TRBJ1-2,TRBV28,CASSEGRLGYTF,TGTGCCAGCAGTGAGGGACGGCTTGGCTACACCTTC
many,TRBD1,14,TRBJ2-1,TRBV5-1,CASSLGTGGNEQFF,TGTGCTAGCAGCTTAGGGACAGGGGGCAATGAGCAGTTCTTC
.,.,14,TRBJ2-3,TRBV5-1,CASSLSREEDTQYF,TGCGCCAGCAGCTTATCCAGGGAGGAGGATACGCAGTATTTT
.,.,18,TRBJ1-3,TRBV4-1,CASSQGPARGAPGNTIYF,TGCGCCAGCAGCCAAGGTCCAGCAAGGGGTGCACCTGGAAACACCATATATTTT
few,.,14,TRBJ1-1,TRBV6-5,CASTQPGKNTEAFF,TGTGCCAGCACCCAACCGGGGAAGAACACTGAAGCTTTCTTT
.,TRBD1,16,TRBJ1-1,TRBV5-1,CASSKEGGTGAPEAFF,TGCGCCAGCAGCAAAGAGGGCGGGACAGGGGCACCCGAAGCTTTCTTT
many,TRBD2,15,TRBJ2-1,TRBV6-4,CASSGTSGGANEQFF,TGTGCCAGCAGTGGGACTAGCGGGGGGGCCAATGAGCAGTTCTTC